This TCR beta chain was obtained from a study of T cell responses to AZD1222 COVID-19 vaccine. The study's findings and limits: Among spike-specific TCRs, nearly half reportedly target unmutated variant regions. Breadth and depth of Spike-specific TCRs rose after two AZD1222 doses.

This clone was seen once. Its antigen remains unknown. Sequencing was performed with immunoSEQ multiplex PCR; in TCRdb, only in-frame clones are kept and a portion is missing. Of about 120,000 clones in the sample, more than 85% were seen once. Per the germline V gene, CDR1 is SGHRS and CDR2 is YFSETQ. The V and J ends lost 4 bases and 3 bases, in that order; junction bases with no gene match: 8. This CDR3 has 15 amino acids. J is TRBJ2-7 and V is TRBV5-1, with 9 nucleotides matching TRBD1. The TCR sequence derives from an adult who received the AZD1222 COVID-19 vaccine. The specimen was peripheral blood, collected 28 days after the second AZD1222 dose. The CDR3, as DNA: TGCGCCAGCAGCACCGGGACAGGGAGGATCTACGAGCAGTACTTC. Its protein is CASSTGTGRIYEQYF.